This TCR beta chain was sequenced for a study of T cell changes during pregnancy in multiple sclerosis. This table comes from immunoSEQ multiplex PCR, and its TCRdb copy is limited to in-frame clones, with some not included. This table holds approximately 20,000 clones, roughly 88% found once. Trimming left V 6 bases short and J 6 bases short, with 20 bases between. The CDR3 runs 15 residues. In germline, CDR1 is MDHEN, CDR2 SYDVKM. J is TRBJ2-5 and V is TRBV28; possibly TRBD1 for D (8 bases). This TCR came from a female donor in good health, enrolled as a control in a pregnancy study. The source was CD8+ T cells from peripheral blood mononuclear cells, collected in the third trimester of pregnancy. The CDR3 sequence: CASRGGKGQVKTQYF. In nucleotides, the CDR3 is TGTGCCAGCAGGGGGGGGAAGGGACAGGTAAAGACCCAGTACTTC.